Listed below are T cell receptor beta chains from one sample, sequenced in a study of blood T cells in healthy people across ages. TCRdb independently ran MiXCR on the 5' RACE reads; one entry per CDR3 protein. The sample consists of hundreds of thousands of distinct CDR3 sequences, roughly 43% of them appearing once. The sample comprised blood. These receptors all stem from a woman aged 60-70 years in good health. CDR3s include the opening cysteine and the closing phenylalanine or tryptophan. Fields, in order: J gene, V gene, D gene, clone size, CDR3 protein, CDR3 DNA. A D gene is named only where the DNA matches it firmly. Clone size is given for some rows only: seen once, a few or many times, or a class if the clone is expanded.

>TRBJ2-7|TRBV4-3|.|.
CASSQGLANNEQYF
TGCGCCAGCAGCCAAGGGCTAGCGAACAATGAGCAGTACTTC
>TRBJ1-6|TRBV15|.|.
CATSRDDPGRSPLHF
TGTGCCACCAGCAGAGATGACCCGGGCCGCTCACCCCTCCACTTT
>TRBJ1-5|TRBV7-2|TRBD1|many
CASSSGQGDQPQHF
TGTGCCAGCAGTTCAGGACAGGGGGATCAGCCCCAGCATTTT
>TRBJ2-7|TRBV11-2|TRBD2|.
CASSLTRLAGGREQYF
TGTGCCAGCAGCTTAACCCGACTAGCGGGGGGGCGAGAGCAGTACTTC
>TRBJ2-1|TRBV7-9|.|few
CASSPMPSINEQFF
TGTGCCAGCAGCCCGATGCCTAGTATCAATGAGCAGTTCTTC
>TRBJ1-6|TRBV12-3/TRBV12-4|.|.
CASSLEVRLNSPLHF
TGTGCCAGCAGTTTAGAGGTCAGACTGAATTCACCCCTCCACTTT
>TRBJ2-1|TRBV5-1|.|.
CASSLETRGYNEQFF
TGCGCCAGCAGCTTGGAGACTAGGGGTTACAATGAGCAGTTCTTC
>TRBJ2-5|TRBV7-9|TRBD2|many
CASSLGLAGETQYF
TGTGCCAGCAGCTTAGGACTAGCGGGAGAGACCCAGTACTTC
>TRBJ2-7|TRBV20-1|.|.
CSALTGHSYEQYF
TGCAGTGCTCTCACAGGGCACTCCTACGAGCAGTACTTC
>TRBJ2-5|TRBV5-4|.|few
CASSLISQKETQYF
TGTGCCAGCAGCTTGATTAGCCAGAAAGAGACCCAGTACTTC
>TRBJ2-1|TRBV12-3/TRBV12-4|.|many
CASSLPESNEQFF
TGTGCCAGCAGTTTACCCGAGTCCAATGAGCAGTTCTTC
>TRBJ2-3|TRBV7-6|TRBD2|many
CASSPRGTRGFTDTQYF
TGTGCCAGCAGCCCCCGAGGGACTAGGGGTTTCACAGATACGCAGTATTTT
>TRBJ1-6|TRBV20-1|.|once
CSASRAGEALHF
TGCAGTGCTAGTAGGGCCGGGGAAGCCCTCCACTTT
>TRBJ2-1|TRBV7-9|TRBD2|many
CASSQQPGLADDFYNEQFF
TGTGCCAGCAGCCAACAACCGGGACTAGCGGATGACTTCTACAATGAGCAGTTCTTC
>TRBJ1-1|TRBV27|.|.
CTNRTGSAGEAFF
TGTACCAACCGGACTGGCTCTGCTGGCGAAGCTTTCTTT
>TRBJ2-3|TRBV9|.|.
CVSSVAPTGRSDTRYF
TGTGTCAGCAGCGTAGCTCCGACGGGGAGGTCAGATACGCGGTATTTT
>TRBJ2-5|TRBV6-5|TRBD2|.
CASRPGWVREEKYF
TGTGCCAGCAGGCCAGGGTGGGTACGGGAGGAGAAGTACTTC
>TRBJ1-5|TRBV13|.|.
CASSRRTASNQPQHF
TGTGCCAGCAGCAGGCGAACAGCTAGCAATCAGCCCCAGCATTTT
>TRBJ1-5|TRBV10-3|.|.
CAIAGDLSNQPQHF
TGTGCCATCGCGGGGGACCTTAGCAATCAGCCCCAGCATTTT
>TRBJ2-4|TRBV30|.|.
CAWGEEVQYF
TGTGCCTGGGGGGAAGAGGTTCAGTACTTC
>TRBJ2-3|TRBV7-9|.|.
CASSSGTSSDTQYF
TGTGCCAGCAGCTCCGGGACCTCCTCAGATACGCAGTATTTT
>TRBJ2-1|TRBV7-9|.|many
CASSLSVSVDEQFF
TGTGCCAGCAGCTTAAGTGTCAGCGTGGATGAGCAGTTCTTC
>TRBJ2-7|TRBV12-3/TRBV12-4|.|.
CASSFGRIYEQYF
TGTGCCAGCAGTTTCGGCAGGATCTACGAGCAGTACTTC
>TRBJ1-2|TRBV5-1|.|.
CASSFGSLTLQGYTF
TGCGCCAGCAGCTTTGGCAGTTTGACCCTTCAAGGCTACACCTTC
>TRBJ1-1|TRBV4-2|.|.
CASSQDIGAMNTEAFF
TGTGCCAGCAGCCAAGACATAGGGGCTATGAACACTGAAGCTTTCTTT
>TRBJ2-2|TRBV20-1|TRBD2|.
CSAPGLAGGDTGELFF
TGCAGTGCCCCGGGACTAGCGGGGGGTGACACCGGGGAGCTGTTTTTT
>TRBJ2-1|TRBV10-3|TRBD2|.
CAISEMVAGRGSSYNEQFF
TGTGCCATCAGTGAGATGGTAGCGGGGCGAGGAAGCTCCTACAATGAGCAGTTCTTC
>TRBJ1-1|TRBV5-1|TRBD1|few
CASSLGDRVNTEAFF
TGCGCCAGCAGCTTGGGGGACAGAGTGAACACTGAAGCTTTCTTT
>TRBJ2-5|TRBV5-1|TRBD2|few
CASSLEGKLASHQETQYF
TGCGCCAGCAGCTTGGAAGGAAAACTAGCGAGCCACCAAGAGACCCAGTACTTC
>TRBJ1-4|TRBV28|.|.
CASSRVGRKLFF
TGTGCCAGCAGTCGCGTCGGTAGGAAACTGTTTTTT
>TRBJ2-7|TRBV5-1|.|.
CATYLGVGSYEQYF
TGCGCCACCTACCTCGGGGTAGGCTCCTACGAGCAGTACTTC
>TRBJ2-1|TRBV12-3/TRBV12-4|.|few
CASSLAGLDNEQFF
TGTGCCAGCAGTTTAGCGGGCCTTGACAATGAGCAGTTCTTC
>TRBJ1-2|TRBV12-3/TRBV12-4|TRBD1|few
CASSFDLRGQRTSNYGYTF
TGTGCCAGCAGTTTCGATTTGAGGGGACAGCGAACATCTAACTATGGCTACACCTTC
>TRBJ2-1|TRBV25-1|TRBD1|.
CASSGRDRGLINEQFF
TGTGCCAGCAGCGGGCGGGACAGGGGATTAATAAATGAGCAGTTCTTC
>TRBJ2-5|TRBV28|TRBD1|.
CASSPLSGTGTQETQYF
TGTGCCAGCAGTCCTCTTTCGGGGACAGGGACCCAAGAGACCCAGTACTTC
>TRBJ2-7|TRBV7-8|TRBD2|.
CASSFSAGVRSYEQYF
TGTGCCAGCAGCTTTTCCGCGGGAGTTAGAAGCTACGAGCAGTACTTC
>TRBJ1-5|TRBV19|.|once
CASRQWDIDQPQHF
TGTGCCAGTAGGCAATGGGATATTGATCAGCCCCAGCATTTT
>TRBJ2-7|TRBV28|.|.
CASSFAGDRYEQYF
TGTGCCAGCAGTTTCGCCGGGGACCGCTACGAGCAGTACTTC
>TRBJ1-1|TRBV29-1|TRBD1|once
CSAKLTGVDTEAFF
TGCAGCGCCAAACTAACAGGGGTAGACACTGAAGCTTTCTTT
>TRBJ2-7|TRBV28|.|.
CATRPPGYEQYF
TGTGCCACCCGACCCCCAGGGTACGAGCAGTACTTC
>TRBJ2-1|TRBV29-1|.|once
CSVEARGHYNEQFF
TGCAGCGTTGAGGCCAGGGGCCACTACAATGAGCAGTTCTTC
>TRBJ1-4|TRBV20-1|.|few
CSARDLELEKLFF
TGCAGTGCTAGAGATTTAGAGTTGGAGAAACTGTTTTTT
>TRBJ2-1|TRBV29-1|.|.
CSADGPGEGDEQFF
TGCAGCGCTGATGGGCCGGGTGAGGGCGATGAGCAGTTCTTC
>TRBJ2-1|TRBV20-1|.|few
CSVSRLPGDEQFF
TGCAGTGTTTCCAGACTCCCCGGGGATGAGCAGTTCTTC
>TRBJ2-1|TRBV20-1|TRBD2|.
CSARNTGTSDNEQFF
TGCAGTGCTAGAAATACCGGGACTAGCGACAATGAGCAGTTCTTC
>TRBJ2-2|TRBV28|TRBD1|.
CASRTGQGAVTGELFF
TGTGCCAGCAGAACCGGACAGGGGGCGGTCACCGGGGAGCTGTTTTTT
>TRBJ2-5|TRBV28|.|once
CASSFNWEETQYF
TGTGCCAGCAGCTTTAATTGGGAAGAGACCCAGTACTTC
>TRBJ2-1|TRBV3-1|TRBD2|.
CASSQGERGGRDEQFF
TGTGCCAGCAGCCAAGGGGAGCGGGGGGGCCGTGATGAGCAGTTCTTC
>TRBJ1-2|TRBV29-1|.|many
CSVAARAGYGYTF
TGCAGCGTTGCGGCCAGGGCGGGCTATGGCTACACCTTC
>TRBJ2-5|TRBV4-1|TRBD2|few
CASSQDPGLAGAQETQYF
TGCGCCAGCAGCCAAGATCCGGGCCTAGCGGGGGCACAAGAGACCCAGTACTTC
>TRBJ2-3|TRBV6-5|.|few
CASSYNGLRQYF
TGTGCCAGCAGTTACAATGGCCTCCGGCAGTATTTT